These 18 T cell receptor beta chains were sequenced from one sample in a study of spatial heterogeneity in lung cancer. Time point here: blood at routine non-recurrence follow-up after resection. The authors sequenced whole RNA from tumor, nontumor lung or frozen PBMC without sorting. One entry per CDR3 protein, called by TCRdb with MiXCR from the 5' RACE reads. The data contain 95,000 to 130,000 distinct CDR3 sequences, more than 9% of them singletons. The sample in question was PBMCs, obtained at follow-up. The receptor source for this set is a male donor with early-stage non-small cell lung cancer.

This clonotype appeared many times. The CDR3 DNA reads TGCGCCAGCAGCTTGGGCCCGGGGAGAGCGGGGGCCCTACTAGCCAAAAACATTCAGTACTTC. Protein sequence: CASSLGPGRAGALLAKNIQYF. The chain links TRBV5-1 to TRBJ2-4; 8 bases fit TRBD2. The junction had 17 bases not matched to a gene; V was cut back by 0 bases and J by 0 bases. This CDR3 is built from 21 residues. Germline-derived CDR1 and CDR2 are SGHRS and YFSETQ. The full variable domain, its missing parts supplied by reference TRBV5-1 and TRBJ2-4, is KAGVTQTPRYLIKTRGQQVTLSCSPISGHRSVSWYQQTPGQGLQFLFEYFSETQRNKGNFPGRFSGRQFSNSRSEMNVSTLELGDSALYLCASSLGPGRAGALLAKNIQYFGAGTRLSVL.

This clonotype has a single count. V is TRBV5-1 and J is TRBJ1-1; possibly TRBD1 for D (5 bases). Trimming left V 0 bases short and J 10 bases short, with 10 bases between. The CDR3 has 12 amino acids. Germline CDR1 is SGHRS and CDR2 is YFSETQ. The CDR3 sequence is CASSLDRRRAFF. The CDR3 nucleotides read TGCGCCAGCAGCTTGGACAGGCGGAGAGCTTTCTTT.

The V call is TRBV28, the J call TRBJ1-6; TRBD1 aligns across 9 bases. With 6 bases clipped from V and 7 bases from J, the junction kept 7 bases outside the gene matches. The CDR3 contains 15 residues. From germline, CDR1 is MDHEN and CDR2 SYDVKM. CDR3 sequence (DNA): TGTGCCAGCAGGAAGACAGGGGGTAGGAATTCACCCCTCCACTTT. It translates to CASRKTGGRNSPLHF.

This clonotype has only a few counts. V and J are TRBV9 and TRBJ2-5, with D uncertain. The CDR3 runs to 13 residues. Germline V gene lookup returns CDR1 SGDLS and CDR2 YYNGEE. Trimming shortened V by 3 bases and J by 5 bases, and 11 bases separated the two germline ends. In DNA, the CDR3 is TGTGCCAGCAGCGCTCAACGTATGGAGACCCAGTACTTC. Translating gives CASSAQRMETQYF.

The J gene is TRBJ2-3, the V gene TRBV7-2; 7 bases agree with TRBD1. Germline V gene sequence: CDR1 SGHTA, CDR2 FQGNSA. The CDR3 is 13 amino acids. Trimming removed 5 bases from V and 5 bases from J; junction bases left unmatched: 4. CDR3 nucleotide sequence: TGTGCCAGCAGCCCACAGGGGCAAGATACGCAGTATTTT. Its translation: CASSPQGQDTQYF.

This clonotype was counted between two and nine times. V is TRBV10-3 and J is TRBJ2-5, with D unclear. There are 12 residues in the CDR3. V shed 2 bases and J shed 5 bases, with 6 bases lying between them. Per the germline V gene, CDR1 is ENHRY and CDR2 is SYGVKD. The CDR3 DNA reads TGTGCCATCAGTGAGATGATGGAGACCCAGTACTTC. Its protein is CAISEMMETQYF.

The rearrangement links TRBV7-9 to TRBJ2-7, with D uncertain. CDR1 is SEHNR, CDR2 FQNEAQ, per germline (reference sequence). V shed 5 bases and J shed 0 bases, with 8 bases lying between them. The CDR3 has 13 residues. CDR3 in amino acids: CASSRVSSYEQYF. The CDR3 DNA follows: TGTGCCAGCAGCCGGGTCAGCTCCTACGAGCAGTACTTC.

This chain connects TRBV12-3 or TRBV12-4 to TRBJ1-2, with 7 bases that match TRBD1. V shed 6 bases, J shed 12 bases, and the junction held 10 bases outside the gene matches. There are 12 residues in the CDR3. CDR3 sequence: CASSLTTGQNTF. CDR3 bases: TGTGCCAGCAGCCTCACGACAGGGCAGAACACCTTC.

In its sample, this clonotype was seen many times. The J gene is TRBJ1-1, the V gene TRBV5-1, with TRBD1 as a possible D gene (6 bases). Trimming removed 1 base at V and 1 base at J, with 14 bases between. The CDR3 spans 16 residues. CDR1 is SGHRS and CDR2 is YFSETQ in the germline V gene. For the CDR3, the DNA is TGCGCCAGCAGCTTGCAGGGGCCCAGAGGGAACACTGAAGCTTTCTTT. It specifies CASSLQGPRGNTEAFF.

Judged by abundance, this clonotype is medium-sized (0.01 to 0.1%). The rearrangement links TRBV29-1 to TRBJ1-2; D is ambiguous. The CDR3 totals 12 residues. V lost 7 bases and J 4 bases, leaving 13 bases between the germline ends. Per the germline V gene, CDR1 is SQVTM and CDR2 is ANQGSEA. The CDR3 DNA sequence: TGCAGCGCTGGGAGACTACCCTATGGCTACACCTTC. Protein product: CSAGRLPYGYTF.

This clonotype was seen ten or more times. The V call is TRBV10-3, the J call TRBJ1-2; no clear D gene. Trimming cost V 9 bases and J 6 bases, with 11 bases left between them. The V gene's germline CDR1 is ENHRY and CDR2 SYGVKD. The CDR3 is made up of 11 amino acids. CDR3 in DNA: TGTGCCATTCAAGACGGAAATGGCTACACCTTC. This codes for CAIQDGNGYTF.

This clonotype was counted a few times. The genes are TRBV7-9 and TRBJ1-3; D is unclear. Germline loops: CDR1 SEHNR, CDR2 FQNEAQ (reference sequence). Trimming cost V 4 bases and J 0 bases, with 7 bases left between them. This CDR3 has 14 amino acids. CDR3 sequence reads: CASSSQISGNTIYF. In DNA form, the CDR3 reads TGTGCCAGCAGCTCCCAGATCTCTGGAAACACCATATATTTT.

This clonotype was seen ten or more times. This chain links TRBV28 with TRBJ2-1; no clear D. This CDR3 is 14 amino acids long. V was cut by 5 bases and J by 0 bases, with 8 bases left in between. Germline loops: CDR1 MDHEN, CDR2 SYDVKM. CDR3 in amino acids: CASSGFSSYNEQFF. DNA for the CDR3: TGTGCCAGCAGTGGTTTCAGCTCCTACAATGAGCAGTTCTTC.

This clonotype was seen more than once but under ten times. V and J are TRBV7-2 and TRBJ2-1, with TRBD2 matching over 7 bases. V lost 4 bases and J lost 3; bases outside the gene matches: 9. The CDR3 runs 16 residues. The germline V gene encodes CDR1 SGHTA and CDR2 FQGNSA. In DNA form, the CDR3 reads TGTGCCAGCAGCTCCCCCGGGACTAACCTCTACAATGAGCAGTTCTTC. This gives the protein CASSSPGTNLYNEQFF.

In this sample, this clonotype turned up a few times. The chain has TRBV6-2 or TRBV6-3 and TRBJ1-5; D not certain. This CDR3 contains 13 residues. Germline CDR1 reads MNHEY; CDR2 reads SVGEGT. V was clipped by 5 bases and J by 4 bases, with 9 bases between them. The CDR3 DNA reads as TGTGCCAGCAGTGGTCAAACAAATCAGCCCCAGCATTTT. Translation gives CASSGQTNQPQHF.

This clonotype was counted between two and nine times. The chain carries TRBV20-1 and TRBJ2-1, with 7 bases identical to TRBD2. The V segment lost 3 bases and the J segment 4 bases; nucleotides outside the gene matches: 9. CDR3 size: 15 residues. Germline-derived CDR1 and CDR2 are DFQATT and SNEGSKA (reference sequence). DNA for the CDR3: TGCAGTGCTAGTCAGCGGGGAGGAGAATACAATGAGCAGTTCTTC. It yields the protein CSASQRGGEYNEQFF.

This clonotype was seen a handful of times. The rearrangement links TRBV3-1 to TRBJ1-1, with unresolved D. Germline V CDR1 and CDR2: LGHDT, YNNKEL (reference sequence). The V and J ends lost 4 bases and 0 bases respectively, with 9 bases between them. The CDR3 covers 14 residues. The CDR3 DNA is TGTGCCAGCAGCCGTCGAGGGTTGAACACTGAAGCTTTCTTT. Translating gives CASSRRGLNTEAFF.

This clonotype was seen a few times. CDR3 protein: CASSRTRSSYEQYF. For the CDR3, the DNA is TGTGCCAGCAGCCGAACAAGGTCGTCCTACGAGCAGTACTTC. J is TRBJ2-7 and V is TRBV11-3, with unresolved D. V was trimmed by 5 bases and J by 1 base, leaving 12 bases between them. Germline lookup yields CDR1 SGHNT and CDR2 YENEEA. The CDR3 has 14 residues.